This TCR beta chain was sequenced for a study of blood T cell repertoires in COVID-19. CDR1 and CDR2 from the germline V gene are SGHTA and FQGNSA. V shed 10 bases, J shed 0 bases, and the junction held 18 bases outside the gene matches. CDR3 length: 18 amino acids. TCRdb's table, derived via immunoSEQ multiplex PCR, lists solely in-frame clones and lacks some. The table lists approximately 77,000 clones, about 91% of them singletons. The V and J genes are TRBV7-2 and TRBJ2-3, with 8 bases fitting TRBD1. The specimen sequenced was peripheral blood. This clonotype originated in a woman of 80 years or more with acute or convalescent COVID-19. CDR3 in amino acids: CATAWGTGFTQSTDTQYF. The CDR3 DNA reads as TGTGCCACAGCTTGGGGGACAGGATTCACTCAAAGCACAGATACGCAGTATTTT.